This record covers a single T cell receptor (beta chain). What it recognizes is unknown. Some clones are missing from TCRdb's copy, which holds only in-frame ones; the method was immunoSEQ multiplex PCR. The data contain about 38,000 clones, around 70% of them seen just once; the ten biggest clones take up roughly 20%. The source of the sample is a study of vaccination effects on CD4 cells after COVID-19. Findings and caveats of the study: Common cold coronavirus cross-reactivity was shown by only 1 of 255 vaccine-induced clones in healthy vaccinees.

This CDR3 region has 16 residues. Germline lookup yields CDR1 LNHDA and CDR2 SQIVND (reference sequence). V trimming: 5 bases; J trimming: 4 bases; junction bases outside the gene matches: 8. Antigen-specific CD4+ T cell clonotypes were called by their expansion after viral peptide-pool culture in ViraFEST. The culture ran for approximately 9 days before CD4+ T cells were isolated. The vaccine recipients had no prior SARS-CoV-2 infection, with negative nucleocapsid antibodies. The chain is built from TRBV19 and TRBJ2-1; 10 bases match TRBD2. The sample was CD4+ T cells from PBMCs cultured with SARS-CoV-2 spike peptides, taken before COVID-19 vaccination. This sequence was found in a human donor who received a COVID-19 vaccine. CDR3 coding DNA: TGTGCCAGTAGTCCCTTAGCGGGAGGAGGTTACAATGAGCAGTTCTTC. This gives the protein CASSPLAGGGYNEQFF.